The present TCR beta chain was sequenced within a study of regulatory T cells in long-lasting Graves disease. Broader study findings: Persistent disease samples used TRBV28, TRBJ1-2 and TRBJ2-5 preferentially. Authors noted too few samples as a limitation.

Trimming took off 4 bases at V and 8 bases at J, with 13 bases between the two ends. This CDR3 has 13 residues. Time point in this sample: newly diagnosed GD, antithyroid drugs for less than 3 months. PBMC RNA served as the TCR library source. In this sample, this clonotype turned up once. Its target is not known. Relying on iRepertoire HTBI primers and Arm-PCR of CDR3 regions, the team built TCR beta libraries. TCRdb recomputed calls from the multiplex PCR reads with MiXCR, one row per CDR3 protein. The sample yields 360,000 or so distinct CDR3 sequences, around 16% seen once. These data also formed part of another study, on T cells in Graves' hyperthyroidism and ophthalmopathy. This second report adds: The TCR CDR3 was amplified in a first-round RT-PCR using the HTBI primer set.

The clonotype was recovered from a woman aged 18-29 years with Graves disease. This specimen was peripheral blood mononuclear cells (PBMCs), taken at new diagnosis, from a patient treated with antithyroid drugs. V gene TRBV12-3 or TRBV12-4 combines with J gene TRBJ2-3; D possibly corresponds to TRBD1 (7 bases). The CDR3 loop is CASSSRQGGTQYF. In nucleotides, the CDR3 is TGTGCCAGCAGTTCAAGACAGGGAGGTACGCAGTATTTT.